Listed below are T cell receptor beta chains from one sample, sequenced in a study of beta chain features in type 1 diabetes. TCRdb's copy holds only in-frame clones and misses some; the assay was immunoSEQ multiplex PCR. Found here are approximately 300,000 clones, about 11% of them singletons; the top ten hold roughly 0.014%. The sequenced sample consisted of naive CD4+ T cells from blood. The receptors were sampled from a young woman in good health. The CDR3 runs from the conserved cysteine through the conserved F or W. The D gene is left open where the match is weak. Not every row has a clone size; where given, it reads once, few, many or a size class.

size: NA
J: TRBJ2-1
V: TRBV6-1
D: NA
CDR3: CVLREYNEQFF
DNA: TGTGTGCTACGGGAATACAATGAGCAGTTCTTC

size: NA
J: TRBJ2-1
V: TRBV5-1
D: TRBD1
CDR3: CASSPRTGGSYNEQFF
DNA: TGCGCCAGCAGCCCGCGAACAGGGGGCTCCTACAATGAGCAGTTCTTC

size: few
J: TRBJ2-1
V: TRBV25-1
D: NA
CDR3: CASRAEREVYNEQFF
DNA: TGTGCCAGCAGAGCTGAGAGGGAGGTTTACAATGAGCAGTTCTTC

size: few
J: TRBJ2-5
V: TRBV29-1
D: TRBD1
CDR3: CSVAPGQEIGETQYF
DNA: TGCAGCGTTGCCCCGGGACAGGAAATTGGGGAGACCCAGTACTTC

size: few
J: TRBJ2-7
V: TRBV7-2
D: NA
CDR3: CASSSSGEQYF
DNA: TGTGCCAGCAGCTCGAGTGGCGAGCAGTACTTC

size: NA
J: TRBJ2-2
V: TRBV5-1
D: NA
CDR3: CASSLGSPNTGELFF
DNA: TGCGCCAGCAGCTTGGGCAGTCCGAACACCGGGGAGCTGTTTTTT

size: NA
J: TRBJ2-5
V: TRBV7-9
D: TRBD2
CDR3: CASSFKELAEETQYF
DNA: TGTGCCAGCAGCTTTAAAGAACTAGCGGAAGAGACCCAGTACTTC

size: few
J: TRBJ1-5
V: TRBV7-2
D: TRBD1
CDR3: CASRRTGGNNQPQHF
DNA: TGTGCCAGCAGGCGGACAGGGGGCAACAATCAGCCCCAGCATTTT

size: NA
J: TRBJ2-5
V: TRBV4-3
D: TRBD2
CDR3: CASSPLSIAGGPRETQYF
DNA: TGCGCCAGCAGCCCCCTTTCGATAGCGGGAGGGCCGAGAGAGACCCAGTACTTC

size: NA
J: TRBJ2-1
V: TRBV7-9
D: NA
CDR3: CASSLMAGREQFF
DNA: TGTGCCAGCAGCTTAATGGCGGGACGTGAGCAGTTCTTC

size: few
J: TRBJ2-1
V: TRBV7-2
D: NA
CDR3: CASSLGTLAASYNEQFF
DNA: TGTGCCAGCAGCTTAGGTACCCTGGCGGCCTCCTACAATGAGCAGTTCTTC

size: few
J: TRBJ1-5
V: TRBV19
D: NA
CDR3: CASSIAGLITGIGNQPQHF
DNA: TGTGCCAGTAGTATAGCTGGACTTATCACAGGGATCGGCAATCAGCCCCAGCATTTT

size: few
J: TRBJ2-5
V: TRBV5-1
D: TRBD2
CDR3: CASSFGVGLAVRETQYF
DNA: TGCGCCAGCAGCTTCGGGGTCGGACTAGCGGTACGGGAGACCCAGTACTTC

size: few
J: TRBJ2-5
V: TRBV18
D: NA
CDR3: CASSPTGGQETQYF
DNA: TGTGCCAGCTCACCGACCGGGGGCCAAGAGACCCAGTACTTC

size: NA
J: TRBJ2-5
V: TRBV7-2
D: NA
CDR3: CASSLGSGGETQYF
DNA: TGTGCCAGCAGCTTAGGTTCCGGGGGAGAGACCCAGTACTTC

size: few
J: TRBJ2-5
V: TRBV10-3
D: NA
CDR3: CAISGVGGVVPGGETQYF
DNA: TGTGCCATCAGTGGAGTAGGGGGAGTCGTTCCGGGGGGAGAGACCCAGTACTTC

size: few
J: TRBJ1-2
V: TRBV28
D: TRBD1
CDR3: CASSFPTGGTRGYTF
DNA: TGTGCCAGCAGTTTCCCGACAGGGGGCACAAGGGGCTACACCTTC

size: NA
J: TRBJ2-3
V: TRBV6-6
D: NA
CDR3: CASSPPGDSTDTQYF
DNA: TGTGCCAGCAGTCCCCCGGGGGATAGCACAGATACGCAGTATTTT

size: NA
J: TRBJ1-5
V: TRBV4-3
D: NA
CDR3: CASSQEWGGQPQHF
DNA: TGCGCCAGCAGCCAAGAATGGGGCGGTCAGCCCCAGCATTTT

size: NA
J: TRBJ2-3
V: TRBV6-5
D: NA
CDR3: CASSYGGPENPQYF
DNA: TGTGCCAGCAGTTACGGAGGACCTGAGAATCCGCAGTATTTT

size: NA
J: TRBJ1-1
V: TRBV28
D: TRBD1
CDR3: CASTTGGQSAEAFF
DNA: TGTGCCAGCACCACAGGGGGGCAGAGCGCTGAAGCTTTCTTT

size: few
J: TRBJ2-1
V: TRBV18
D: TRBD1
CDR3: CASSERWSGGNEQFF
DNA: TGTGCCAGCTCAGAGCGTTGGTCAGGGGGCAATGAGCAGTTCTTC

size: NA
J: TRBJ1-3
V: TRBV7-2
D: TRBD1
CDR3: CASSYSIGQGYSGNTIYF
DNA: TGTGCCAGCAGCTACTCGATAGGACAGGGCTACTCTGGAAACACCATATATTTT

size: NA
J: TRBJ1-5
V: TRBV15
D: NA
CDR3: CASNPGGREDQPQHF
DNA: TGTGCCTCAAACCCGGGGGGCCGCGAAGATCAGCCCCAGCATTTT

size: NA
J: TRBJ2-7
V: TRBV21-1
D: NA
CDR3: CASSKDSAGGPQQYF
DNA: TGTGCCAGCAGCAAAGATAGCGCGGGAGGGCCGCAGCAGTACTTC

size: few
J: TRBJ2-1
V: TRBV29-1
D: NA
CDR3: CSVEGGYTYNEQFF
DNA: TGCAGCGTTGAAGGGGGCTACACCTACAATGAGCAGTTCTTC

size: few
J: TRBJ2-1
V: TRBV5-1
D: NA
CDR3: CASSNPQVDEQFF
DNA: TGCGCCAGTTCGAACCCACAGGTCGATGAGCAGTTCTTC

size: few
J: TRBJ2-1
V: TRBV7-9
D: TRBD2
CDR3: CASSLALTSPDNEQFF
DNA: TGTGCCAGCAGCTTAGCCTTGACTAGCCCAGACAATGAGCAGTTCTTC

size: NA
J: TRBJ2-7
V: TRBV6-1
D: NA
CDR3: CASTIRRGNYEQYF
DNA: TGTGCCAGCACCATCCGGCGGGGTAATTACGAGCAGTACTTC

size: few
J: TRBJ2-7
V: TRBV28
D: TRBD2
CDR3: CASILAGASYEQYF
DNA: TGTGCCAGCATATTAGCGGGAGCTTCCTACGAGCAGTACTTC

size: few
J: TRBJ2-7
V: TRBV28
D: NA
CDR3: CASKEAGDKTYEQYF
DNA: TGTGCCAGCAAGGAGGCGGGTGACAAGACCTACGAGCAGTACTTC

size: NA
J: TRBJ1-2
V: TRBV27
D: TRBD1
CDR3: CASSPSDRGFYGYTF
DNA: TGTGCCAGCAGCCCATCCGACAGGGGCTTCTATGGCTACACCTTC

size: NA
J: TRBJ2-1
V: TRBV5-4
D: NA
CDR3: CASSGGTSSYNEQFF
DNA: TGTGCCAGCAGCGGAGGAACGAGCTCCTACAATGAGCAGTTCTTC

size: NA
J: TRBJ2-1
V: TRBV6-6
D: NA
CDR3: CASSGLNEQFF
DNA: TGTGCCAGCAGTGGACTGAATGAGCAGTTCTTC

size: NA
J: TRBJ2-1
V: TRBV18
D: NA
CDR3: CASSPLVEQFF
DNA: TGTGCCAGCTCACCATTAGTTGAGCAGTTCTTC

size: few
J: TRBJ2-3
V: TRBV5-1
D: TRBD2
CDR3: CASSIPSGVTTDTQYF
DNA: TGCGCCAGCAGCATTCCTAGCGGAGTTACCACAGATACGCAGTATTTT

size: NA
J: TRBJ1-2
V: TRBV19
D: NA
CDR3: CASSTDRHNYGYTF
DNA: TGTGCCAGTAGTACAGATCGACATAACTATGGCTACACCTTC

size: few
J: TRBJ1-3
V: TRBV14
D: NA
CDR3: CASSPARGNTIYF
DNA: TGTGCCAGCAGCCCTGCGAGGGGAAACACCATATATTTT

size: few
J: TRBJ2-3
V: TRBV27
D: NA
CDR3: CASSIAEPTDTQYF
DNA: TGTGCCAGCAGTATAGCGGAGCCGACAGATACGCAGTATTTT

size: NA
J: TRBJ2-1
V: TRBV15
D: TRBD2
CDR3: CATSREYGTTPAEQFF
DNA: TGTGCCACCAGCAGAGAATACGGGACTACCCCGGCGGAGCAGTTCTTC

size: few
J: TRBJ2-5
V: TRBV7-2
D: NA
CDR3: CASSLTGGETQYF
DNA: TGTGCCAGCAGCTTAACTGGGGGCGAGACCCAGTACTTC

size: few
J: TRBJ1-2
V: TRBV6-5
D: NA
CDR3: CASSTGYGGYTF
DNA: TGTGCCAGCAGCACAGGGTACGGGGGCTACACCTTC

size: NA
J: TRBJ2-1
V: TRBV5-4
D: TRBD2
CDR3: CASLASGRYGEQFF
DNA: TGTGCCAGCCTGGCTAGCGGGAGGTATGGTGAGCAGTTCTTC

size: few
J: TRBJ2-2
V: TRBV25-1
D: TRBD2
CDR3: CASPFGTSGTPNTGELFF
DNA: TGTGCCAGCCCGTTTGGGACTAGCGGGACACCGAACACCGGGGAGCTGTTTTTT

size: many
J: TRBJ2-7
V: TRBV13
D: TRBD1
CDR3: CASSLTGTAPYEQYF
DNA: TGTGCCAGCAGTCTCACCGGGACAGCCCCCTACGAGCAGTACTTC

size: few
J: TRBJ2-7
V: TRBV4-2
D: TRBD1
CDR3: CASSQQGAYEQYF
DNA: TGTGCCAGCAGCCAGCAGGGGGCTTACGAGCAGTACTTC

size: many
J: TRBJ2-5
V: TRBV4-3
D: NA
CDR3: CASSQVGGETQYF
DNA: TGCGCCAGCAGCCAAGTTGGGGGGGAGACCCAGTACTTC

size: NA
J: TRBJ2-1
V: TRBV19
D: TRBD2
CDR3: CASRLAGGRGEQFF
DNA: TGTGCCAGTAGATTAGCGGGAGGGCGAGGCGAGCAGTTCTTC

size: NA
J: TRBJ1-1
V: TRBV7-8
D: NA
CDR3: CASSLVESRAFF
DNA: TGTGCCAGCAGCTTAGTCGAGTCGAGAGCTTTCTTT

size: few
J: TRBJ1-5
V: TRBV27
D: NA
CDR3: CASSSSGQGQSPQHF
DNA: TGTGCCAGCTCCTCTTCCGGGCAGGGACAATCCCCCCAGCATTTT

size: few
J: TRBJ2-2
V: TRBV7-3
D: NA
CDR3: CASSLLAGGTGELFF
DNA: TGTGCCAGCAGCTTACTAGCCGGGGGCACCGGGGAGCTGTTTTTT

size: NA
J: TRBJ1-4
V: TRBV7-6
D: TRBD1
CDR3: CASSPTGGPNEKLFF
DNA: TGTGCCAGCAGCCCGACAGGGGGACCGAATGAAAAACTGTTTTTT

size: NA
J: TRBJ2-7
V: TRBV21-1
D: NA
CDR3: CASSKRVEQLIGYEQYF
DNA: TGTGCCAGCAGCAAACGAGTCGAACAGCTAATTGGCTACGAGCAGTACTTC

size: few
J: TRBJ2-3
V: TRBV5-1
D: TRBD1
CDR3: CASSLGSTGGISSTDTQYF
DNA: TGCGCCAGCAGCTTGGGTTCGACAGGGGGTATATCTAGCACAGATACGCAGTATTTT

size: few
J: TRBJ2-1
V: TRBV19
D: TRBD2
CDR3: CASSIGLAGGTGTFVEQFF
DNA: TGTGCCAGTAGTATCGGGCTAGCGGGTGGTACTGGAACTTTCGTTGAGCAGTTCTTC

size: few
J: TRBJ2-1
V: TRBV6-5
D: TRBD2
CDR3: CASRRLAGFYNEQFF
DNA: TGTGCCAGCAGAAGACTAGCGGGATTCTACAATGAGCAGTTCTTC

size: NA
J: TRBJ2-3
V: TRBV6-5
D: NA
CDR3: CASSWADTSTDTQYF
DNA: TGTGCCAGCAGTTGGGCAGACACTAGCACAGATACGCAGTATTTT

size: NA
J: TRBJ2-1
V: TRBV29-1
D: TRBD2
CDR3: CSVPSGRNVYNEQFF
DNA: TGCAGCGTTCCTAGCGGGAGGAACGTCTACAATGAGCAGTTCTTC

size: few
J: TRBJ2-7
V: TRBV7-3
D: TRBD2
CDR3: CASSPGLAGASEQYF
DNA: TGTGCCAGCAGCCCCGGACTAGCGGGAGCATCCGAGCAGTACTTC